This T cell receptor (beta chain) was obtained from a study of naive and memory T cell subsets. Alpha and beta constant region primers primed reverse transcription for blood and skin samples. Amplification of ligated cDNA took four PCR rounds with SP2 and nested alpha and beta constant primers. TCRdb reprocessed the 5' RACE reads with MiXCR, giving one entry per CDR3 protein. The table includes about 22,000 distinct CDR3 sequences, over 3.5% detected once. CDR3 size: 16 residues. With 4 bases clipped from V and 3 bases from J, the junction kept 4 bases outside the gene matches. CDR1 KGHDR and CDR2 SFDVKD come from the germline V gene. RNA was extracted from around 2.5 ml of whole blood of healthy adults. This clonotype has a count of ten or more.

The chain links TRBV24-1 to TRBJ2-7; 14 positions agree with TRBD2. The sequence came from a male donor in good health. In DNA, the CDR3 is TGTGCCACCAGTGAACGAGGGACTAGCGGGAGCTACGAGCAGTACTTC. Amino acids: CATSERGTSGSYEQYF.